This T cell receptor (beta chain) was recorded in a study of monozygotic twins with inflammatory bowel disease. Study results and limitations: Relative clonotype sharing with others was diminished in IBD patients versus healthy twins, particularly with disease activity. Repertoire similarity did not separate concordant from discordant twins, possibly from limited power.

Note on this clonotype: Its target is not known.

Total RNA amounting to about 3,500 ng went into each TCR library. UMIs with a 6-nucleotide sample barcode were added by template switching. With the 5' RACE reads reprocessed, TCRdb shows one record per CDR3 protein and no DNA. Recorded for this sample: 110,000 to 150,000 distinct CDR3 sequences. The CDR3 totals 14 residues. Germline lookup yields CDR1 LGHNA and CDR2 YSLEER. The sample taken for sequencing was blood. This sequence joins TRBV4-3 and TRBJ2-5; TCRdb returns TRBD1, unconfirmable since there is no DNA. The sequence came from a human donor with ulcerative colitis or Crohn's disease, or a healthy co-twin of an affected twin (not recorded which). The CDR3 sequence: CASSQERGWETQYF.